The table lists the clone carrying this T cell receptor beta chain with many counts. The antigen remains undetermined. Reverse transcribed after extraction, RNA yielded cDNA as the sequencing template. The protocol was immunoSEQ multiplex PCR, while the TCRdb copy is restricted to in-frame clones and leaves out a portion. The data contain fewer than 250,000 clones, roughly two fifths of them singletons. The sample is drawn from a study of CD8+ T cells in alopecia areata. Study context: Severity in treated patients was scored by percentage of scalp area affected.

Study-wide findings and caveats: While patients received tofacitinib, many expanded lesional clones remained present in scalp and blood.

Trimming took 0 bases from V and 4 from J, leaving 14 bases between them. This CDR3 is built from 16 residues. CDR1 and CDR2 from the germline V gene are LGHNA and YSLEER. Treatment denoted: oral pan-JAK inhibitor, 5-10 mg twice daily. Lesional scalp tissue (obtained by punch biopsy) and peripheral blood were collected from alopecia areata patients. The gene calls are TRBV4-3 and TRBJ2-3, with D perhaps matching TRBD1 (5 bases). The receptor was isolated from a human donor with alopecia areata. Sequenced here: CD4+ T cells sorted from blood, sampled at roughly week 36, from a patient treated with tofacitinib. The CDR3 region has the DNA TGCGCCAGCAGCCAAGATGGCCAGGGTTTGGCAGATACGCAGTATTTT. Its protein is CASSQDGQGLADTQYF.